One and the same sample provided the 25 T cell receptor beta chains below, sequenced in a study of OX40 agonist ivuxolimab in advanced cancers. Profiled with immunoSEQ multiplex PCR; TCRdb holds only in-frame clones, not every one. The table has about 21,000 clones, under 90% seen once. Sequenced here: CD4+ or CD8+ T cells sorted from blood, sampled in a trial of the OX40 agonist ivuxolimab. The receptors originated from an adult with an advanced solid tumor such as melanoma, head and neck, liver or kidney cancer.

This sequence joins TRBV27 and TRBJ1-2; D unclear. V dropped 3 bases and J dropped 4 bases, with 9 bases sitting between them. Germline CDR1 reads MNHEY; CDR2 reads SMNVEV (reference sequence). The CDR3 length is 13 residues. The CDR3 here is CASSFPGSYGYTF. The CDR3 coding sequence is TGTGCCAGCAGTTTCCCGGGCAGCTATGGCTACACCTTC.

The chain couples TRBV9 to TRBJ2-3, with D tentatively TRBD1 or TRBD2 (6 bases each). Germline lookup yields CDR1 SGDLS and CDR2 YYNGEE. There are 16 residues in the CDR3. V shed 4 bases and J shed 4 bases, with 19 bases lying between them. In DNA, the CDR3 is TGTGCCAGCAGCCCGAGGGGGGCTAGCGCCCCAGATACGCAGTATTTT. Protein: CASSPRGASAPDTQYF. The full variable domain, its missing parts supplied by reference TRBV9 and TRBJ2-3, is DSGVTQTPKHLITATGQRVTLRCSPRSGDLSVYWYQQSLDQGLQFLIQYYNGEERAKGNILERFSAQQFPDLHSELNLSSLELGDSALYFCASSPRGASAPDTQYFGPGTRLTVL.

This chain links TRBV19 with TRBJ1-2; D is possibly TRBD1 (5 bases). The V gene's germline CDR1 is LNHDA and CDR2 SQIVND (reference sequence). The CDR3 is 16 residues long. V was shortened by 7 bases and J by 7 bases, with 25 bases between the two germline ends. The CDR3 here is CASKEDRTQATSGYTF. In DNA form, the CDR3 reads TGTGCCAGTAAAGAGGACCGGACACAAGCAACAAGTGGCTACACCTTC.

With regard to this clone: Other DNA sequences of this sample code for an identical CDR3. This chain uses TRBV9 with TRBJ1-1, with unresolved D. CDR3 length: 13 residues. Germline values: CDR1 SGDLS, CDR2 YYNGEE. Trimming stripped 0 bases from V and 5 bases from J, with 8 bases between. The CDR3 sequence is CASSVGGRTEAFF. In DNA form, the CDR3 reads TGTGCCAGCAGCGTAGGCGGGCGGACTGAAGCTTTCTTT. Full variable domain (outside the CDR3, taken from reference TRBV9 and TRBJ1-1): DSGVTQTPKHLITATGQRVTLRCSPRSGDLSVYWYQQSLDQGLQFLIQYYNGEERAKGNILERFSAQQFPDLHSELNLSSLELGDSALYFCASSVGGRTEAFFGQGTRLTVV.

CDR3 bases: TGTGCCAGCAGCTTAGCCGGGACAGATTATAATTCACCCCTCCACTTT. Its protein product is CASSLAGTDYNSPLHF. The chain has TRBV7-8 and TRBJ1-6; 7 bases fit TRBD1. Looked up from germline, CDR1 is SGHVS and CDR2 is FQNEAQ. The V and J ends lost 0 bases and 4 bases, in that order; junction bases with no gene match: 3. This CDR3 is 16 amino acids long.

This clone was seen a handful of times. The chain recombines TRBV4-3 with TRBJ2-1; 9 nucleotides match TRBD2. V was clipped by 0 bases and J by 4 bases; unmatched bases: 4. There are 16 residues in the CDR3. Germline-derived CDR1 and CDR2 are LGHNA and YSLEER. The CDR3 protein is CASSQDGLARYNEQFF. CDR3 bases: TGCGCCAGCAGCCAAGACGGACTAGCGAGGTACAATGAGCAGTTCTTC.

V gene TRBV19 combines with J gene TRBJ2-3; 11 bases match TRBD2. Looked up from germline, CDR1 is LNHDA and CDR2 is SQIVND (reference sequence). This CDR3 region has 17 residues. V was clipped by 10 bases and J by 0 bases; unmatched bases: 12. In DNA form, the CDR3 reads TGTGCCACCACCGGGACTAGCGGTGTCGCTAGCACAGATACGCAGTATTTT. Encoded protein: CATTGTSGVASTDTQYF.

V gene TRBV6-5 combines with J gene TRBJ2-2, with a possible D match to TRBD1 (5 bases). V lost 7 bases and J 0 bases, leaving 12 bases between the germline ends. Germline CDR1 is MNHEY and CDR2 is SVGAGI. The CDR3 totals 15 residues. CDR3: CASTTDTSNTGELFF. Here the CDR3 DNA reads TGTGCCAGCACAACGGACACCTCGAACACCGGGGAGCTGTTTTTT.

This clone has a handful of counts. This rearrangement joins TRBV10-3 to TRBJ1-1, with D possibly matching TRBD1 (5 bases). There are 13 residues in the CDR3. The ends were cut back, 4 bases at V and 3 bases at J, with 9 bases in the middle. Germline lookup yields CDR1 ENHRY and CDR2 SYGVKD. The CDR3: CAISGGSYTEAFF. In DNA, the CDR3 is TGTGCCATCAGTGGGGGCAGTTACACTGAAGCTTTCTTT.

The chain carries TRBV4-3 and TRBJ2-4; D is perhaps TRBD2 (6 bases). The CDR3 consists of 15 residues. Germline values: CDR1 LGHNA, CDR2 YSLEER. The V end was cut by 1 base, the J end by 8 bases, with 15 bases between. The CDR3 DNA follows: TGCGCCAGCAGCCAAGGGTCGCCTCCGGGGGACATTCAGTACTTC. This codes for CASSQGSPPGDIQYF.

The rearrangement links TRBV27 to TRBJ2-7; TRBD2 might be the D (5 bases). The germline gives CDR1 MNHEY, CDR2 SMNVEV (reference sequence). V lost 4 bases, J lost 5 bases, and 15 bases lay in between. The CDR3 has 14 residues. CDR3 in amino acids: CASSYGAAGDEQYF. Written as DNA, the CDR3 is TGTGCCAGCAGTTACGGAGCGGCGGGTGACGAGCAGTACTTC.

The V call is TRBV4-2, the J call TRBJ2-7; 12 bases are shared with TRBD2. CDR1 is LGHNA, CDR2 YNFKEQ, per germline. The CDR3 is 15 residues long. J lost 7 bases, V lost 4 bases, and 8 bases had no gene match. The CDR3 coding sequence is TGTGCCAGCAGCCTATGGACTAGCGGGGAGGGGGAGCAGTACTTC. As protein: CASSLWTSGEGEQYF.

The chain joins TRBV6-5 to TRBJ1-5; D not certain. This CDR3 spans 15 amino acids. V was cut by 6 bases and J by 2 bases, with 14 bases left in between. Germline loops: CDR1 MNHEY, CDR2 SVGAGI. The CDR3 sequence: CASSQRVGRNQPQHF. The CDR3 nucleotides are TGTGCCAGCAGCCAGCGGGTTGGGCGCAATCAGCCCCAGCATTTT.

The J gene is TRBJ2-7, the V gene TRBV28, with 7 positions matching TRBD1. Germline V gene lookup returns CDR1 MDHEN and CDR2 SYDVKM. J lost 1 base, V lost 8 bases, and 8 bases had no gene match. The CDR3 spans 14 residues. The CDR3 nucleotides read TGTGCCAGCTTACCCGGGACAGAGTCCTACGAGCAGTACTTC. Protein sequence: CASLPGTESYEQYF.

The chain is built from TRBV11-2 and TRBJ2-3, with D perhaps matching TRBD2 (6 bases). The V gene's germline CDR1 is SGHAT and CDR2 FQNNGV. V lost 2 bases to trimming and J lost 5 bases, with 20 bases between them. The CDR3 has 17 residues. The CDR3 region is CASSLLEGQLGEDTQYF. CDR3 DNA: TGTGCCAGCAGCTTATTGGAGGGCCAGCTTGGAGAAGATACGCAGTATTTT. Full variable domain (missing parts from reference TRBV11-2 and TRBJ2-3): EAGVAQSPRYKIIEKRQSVAFWCNPISGHATLYWYQQILGQGPKLLIQFQNNGVVDDSQLPKDRFSAERLKGVDSTLKIQPAKLEDSAVYLCASSLLEGQLGEDTQYFGPGTRLTVL.

The chain recombines TRBV4-1 with TRBJ2-7; the D gene is possibly TRBD1 (5 bases). V was trimmed by 5 bases and J by 2 bases, leaving 10 bases between them. Germline V gene lookup returns CDR1 MGHRA and CDR2 YSYEKL. There are 13 residues in the CDR3. Here the CDR3 DNA reads TGCGCCAGCAGCGCTGGACAAGCCTACGAGCAGTACTTC. It yields the protein CASSAGQAYEQYF.

The chain recombines TRBV6-5 with TRBJ2-4; a weak D match, TRBD1 (6 bases). V lost 4 bases to trimming and J lost 0 bases, with 10 bases between them. The CDR3 length is 15 residues. The germline V gene has CDR1 MNHEY and CDR2 SVGAGI. The CDR3 loop is CASSLGQLAKNIQYF. CDR3 in DNA: TGTGCCAGCAGTTTAGGACAGCTAGCCAAAAACATTCAGTACTTC.

The rearrangement joins TRBV18 to TRBJ2-2, with unresolved D. This CDR3 spans 13 amino acids. CDR1 is KGHSH, CDR2 LQKENI, per germline. The V end lost 10 bases, the J end lost 1 base, and 10 bases lay between the germline ends. The CDR3 spells CAMMTLNTGELFF. The CDR3, as DNA: TGTGCCATGATGACCTTGAACACCGGGGAGCTGTTTTTT.

The rearrangement joins TRBV9 to TRBJ2-2; D remains ambiguous. This CDR3 is built from 13 residues. V lost 3 bases and J 0 bases, leaving 3 bases between the germline ends. CDR1 and CDR2 (germline): SGDLS, YYNGEE. This CDR3 is CASSAANTGELFF. As DNA, the CDR3 is TGTGCCAGCAGCGCAGCGAACACCGGGGAGCTGTTTTTT. The whole variable domain, remainder taken from reference TRBV9 and TRBJ2-2, is DSGVTQTPKHLITATGQRVTLRCSPRSGDLSVYWYQQSLDQGLQFLIQYYNGEERAKGNILERFSAQQFPDLHSELNLSSLELGDSALYFCASSAANTGELFFGEGSRLTVL.

The chain is built from TRBV6-4 and TRBJ1-2; the D gene is possibly TRBD1 (5 bases). The CDR3 loop spans 15 amino acids. With 6 bases removed from V and 0 bases from J, the gap between germline ends came to 14 bases. CDR1 MRHNA and CDR2 SNTAGT come from the germline V gene. The CDR3 is CASRADSFSNYGYTF. For the CDR3, the DNA is TGTGCCAGCAGAGCCGACAGCTTTTCTAACTATGGCTACACCTTC.

The J gene is TRBJ2-5, the V gene TRBV7-2; 11 nucleotides agree with TRBD2. The J segment lost 11 bases and the V segment lost 0 bases, leaving 8 bases of the junction unmatched. The CDR3 runs 15 residues. Germline V gene lookup returns CDR1 SGHTA and CDR2 FQGNSA. The CDR3 spells CASSLASGGAREQYF. CDR3 DNA: TGTGCCAGCAGCTTAGCTAGCGGGGGGGCAAGGGAGCAGTACTTC.

The chain is built from TRBV29-1 and TRBJ2-7; tentative D call: TRBD1 (5 bases). The CDR3 consists of 12 residues. With 5 bases removed from V and 6 bases from J, the gap between germline ends came to 14 bases. Per the germline V gene, CDR1 is SQVTM and CDR2 is ANQGSEA. The CDR3 DNA follows: TGCAGCGTTTCCACCAGGGTGGGCGAGCAGTACTTC. It codes for CSVSTRVGEQYF.

This chain joins TRBV19 and TRBJ2-7, with D unresolved. The germline V gene has CDR1 LNHDA and CDR2 SQIVND (reference sequence). CDR3 length: 12 residues. With 5 bases removed from V and 6 bases from J, the gap between germline ends came to 11 bases. The CDR3 DNA sequence: TGTGCCAGTAGTGAGGCAGCCCGCGAGCAGTACTTC. Amino acid sequence: CASSEAAREQYF.

This clone came up once. The rearrangement links TRBV5-1 to TRBJ1-3; TRBD1 aligns across 8 bases. V lost 2 bases to trimming and J lost 7 bases; unmatched junction nucleotides: 8. The germline CDR1 and CDR2 sequences are SGHRS and YFSETQ. CDR3 size: 15 residues. In DNA form, the CDR3 reads TGCGCCAGCAGCTTAGACAGGGGTTCGGTGAACACCATATATTTT. Translating gives CASSLDRGSVNTIYF.

This chain links TRBV10-3 with TRBJ2-7; TRBD2 agrees at 7 bases. Germline CDR1 is ENHRY and CDR2 is SYGVKD. CDR3 length: 13 residues. With V trimmed by 11 bases and J by 3 bases, 10 bases remained unmatched. CDR3 region: CAAGQGGNYEQYF. CDR3 coding DNA: TGTGCCGCGGGGCAGGGAGGGAACTACGAGCAGTACTTC.